The present T cell receptor beta chain was sequenced within a study of cytomegalovirus exposure and HLA in healthy donors. Broader study findings: Because they were indistinguishable, some V segments, including TRBV6-2 and TRBV6-3, were excluded.

It was with 60 Vbeta and 13 Jbeta primers that the PCR ran. The repertoire was sequenced with immunoSEQ multiplex PCR; TCRdb's copy has only in-frame clones and lacks some. The sample includes 110,000 to 150,000 clones, over 60% of them seen just once. The CDR3 consists of 15 residues. The V gene's germline CDR1 is SGHTS and CDR2 YDEGEE. V gave up 3 bases and J gave up 4 bases, with 16 bases separating them. Sampled while nominally healthy, donors likely had unrecorded immune exposures. On this clone: The antigen is unknown.

The clonotype comes from a male donor in good health and CMV-seropositive. The rearrangement joins TRBV5-8 to TRBJ1-2, with D tentatively TRBD1 (5 bases). Specimen: PBMCs. The chain's CDR3 is CASSWTVTEVYGYTF. DNA for the CDR3: TGTGCCAGCAGCTGGACCGTGACAGAGGTCTATGGCTACACCTTC.